The source of this T cell receptor (beta chain) is a study of blood T cell repertoires in COVID-19. Study as a whole: The United States, Italy and Spain provided the acute and convalescent COVID-19 samples. Sample material is recorded as cDNA or gDNA derived from T cells, B-cell-depleted T cells, or PBMCs.

Original processing notes: The authors estimated nucleated cell counts from reference gene primer amplification. This table comes from immunoSEQ multiplex PCR, and its TCRdb copy is limited to in-frame clones, with some not included. V, J and clone size were drawn from that table, and D and trimming were deduced from the DNA. The sample yields more than 250,000 clones, 86% seen once. Per the germline V gene, CDR1 is LNHNV and CDR2 is YYDKDF (reference sequence). V was pared by 0 bases and J by 2 bases, with 5 bases between. The CDR3 spans 15 residues. This TCR derives from a woman between 45 and 60 years old with acute or convalescent COVID-19. Sequencing was done on a sample of peripheral blood. This chain uses TRBV15 with TRBJ2-6, with D maybe TRBD1 (5 bases). The CDR3 here is CATSRDRAGANVLTF. In nucleotides, the CDR3 is TGTGCCACCAGCAGAGACAGGGCTGGGGCCAACGTCCTGACTTTC.